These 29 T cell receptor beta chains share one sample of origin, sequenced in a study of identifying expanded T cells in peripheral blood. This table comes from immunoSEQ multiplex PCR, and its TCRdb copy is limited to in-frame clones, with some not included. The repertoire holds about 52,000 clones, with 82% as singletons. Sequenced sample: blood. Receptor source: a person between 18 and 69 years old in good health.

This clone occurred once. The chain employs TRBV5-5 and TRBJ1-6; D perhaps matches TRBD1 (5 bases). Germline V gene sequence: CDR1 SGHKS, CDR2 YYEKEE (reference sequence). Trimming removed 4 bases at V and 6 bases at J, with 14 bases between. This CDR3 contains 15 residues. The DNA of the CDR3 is TGTGCCAGCAGCAGGGGCGGGCAGATTAATTCACCCCTCCACTTT. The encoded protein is CASSRGGQINSPLHF.

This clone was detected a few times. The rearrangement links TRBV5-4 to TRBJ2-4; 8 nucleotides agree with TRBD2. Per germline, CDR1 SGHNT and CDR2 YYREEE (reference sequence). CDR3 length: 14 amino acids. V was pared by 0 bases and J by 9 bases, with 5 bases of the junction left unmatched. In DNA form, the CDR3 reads TGTGCCAGCAGCTTGGCGGGGGGGCTTAGCATTCAGTACTTC. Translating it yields CASSLAGGLSIQYF.

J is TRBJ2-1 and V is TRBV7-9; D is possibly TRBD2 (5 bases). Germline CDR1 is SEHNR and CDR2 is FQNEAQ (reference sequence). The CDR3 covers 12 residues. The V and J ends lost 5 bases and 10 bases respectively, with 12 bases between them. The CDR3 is CASSAQREEQFF. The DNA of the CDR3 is TGTGCCAGCAGCGCACAGAGGGAGGAGCAGTTCTTC.

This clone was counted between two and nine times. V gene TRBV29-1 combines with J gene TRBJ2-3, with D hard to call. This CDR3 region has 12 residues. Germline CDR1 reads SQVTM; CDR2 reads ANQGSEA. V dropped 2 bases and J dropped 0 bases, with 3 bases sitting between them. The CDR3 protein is CSVEPSTDTQYF. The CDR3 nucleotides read TGCAGCGTTGAACCTAGCACAGATACGCAGTATTTT.

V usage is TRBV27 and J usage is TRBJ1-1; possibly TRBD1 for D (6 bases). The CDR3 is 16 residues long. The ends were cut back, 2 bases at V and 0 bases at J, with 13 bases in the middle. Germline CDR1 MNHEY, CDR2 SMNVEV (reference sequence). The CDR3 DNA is TGTGCCAGCAGTTTAAACGGACAGTACATGAACACTGAAGCTTTCTTT. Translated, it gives CASSLNGQYMNTEAFF.

CDR3 residues: CASSSAGTSNEKLFF. CDR3 coding DNA: TGTGCCAGCAGCTCCGCCGGGACAAGTAATGAAAAACTGTTTTTT. The chain couples TRBV7-6 to TRBJ1-4, with D tentatively TRBD1 (6 bases). V gave up 4 bases and J gave up 4 bases, with 13 bases separating them. The germline CDR1 and CDR2 sequences are SGHVS and FNYEAQ. This CDR3 has 15 amino acids.

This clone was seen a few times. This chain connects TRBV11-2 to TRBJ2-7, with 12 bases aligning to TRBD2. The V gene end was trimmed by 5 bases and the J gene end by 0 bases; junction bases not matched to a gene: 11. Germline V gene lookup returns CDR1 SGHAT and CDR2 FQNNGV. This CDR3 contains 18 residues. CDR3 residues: CASSQTGTSGPSSYEQYF. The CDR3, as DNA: TGTGCCAGCAGCCAAACCGGGACTAGCGGGCCCAGCTCCTACGAGCAGTACTTC. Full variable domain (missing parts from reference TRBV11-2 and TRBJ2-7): EAGVAQSPRYKIIEKRQSVAFWCNPISGHATLYWYQQILGQGPKLLIQFQNNGVVDDSQLPKDRFSAERLKGVDSTLKIQPAKLEDSAVYLCASSQTGTSGPSSYEQYFGPGTRLTVT.

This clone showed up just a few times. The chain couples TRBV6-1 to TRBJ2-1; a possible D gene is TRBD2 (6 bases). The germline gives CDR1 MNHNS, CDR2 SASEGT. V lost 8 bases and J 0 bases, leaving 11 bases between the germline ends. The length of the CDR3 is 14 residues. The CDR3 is CASRGTISYNEQFF. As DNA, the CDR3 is TGTGCCAGCCGCGGGACCATCTCCTACAATGAGCAGTTCTTC.

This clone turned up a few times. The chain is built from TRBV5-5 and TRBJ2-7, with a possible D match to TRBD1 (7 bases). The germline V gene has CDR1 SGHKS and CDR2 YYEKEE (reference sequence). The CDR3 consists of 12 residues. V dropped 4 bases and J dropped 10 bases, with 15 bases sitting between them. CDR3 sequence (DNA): TGTGCCAGCAGCACGGGAGACAGGGTACAGTACTTC. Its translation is CASSTGDRVQYF.

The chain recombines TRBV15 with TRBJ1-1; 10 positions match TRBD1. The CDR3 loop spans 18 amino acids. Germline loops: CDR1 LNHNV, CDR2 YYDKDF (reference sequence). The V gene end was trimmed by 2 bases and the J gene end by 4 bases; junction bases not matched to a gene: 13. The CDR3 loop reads CATSRLLTGGAGGTEAFF. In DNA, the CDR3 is TGTGCCACCAGCAGACTCTTGACAGGGGGCGCAGGGGGCACTGAAGCTTTCTTT.

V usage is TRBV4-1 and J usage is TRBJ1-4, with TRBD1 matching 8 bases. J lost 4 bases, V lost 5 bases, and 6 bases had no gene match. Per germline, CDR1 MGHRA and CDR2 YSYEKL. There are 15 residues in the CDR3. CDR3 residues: CASSAPGQVNEKLFF. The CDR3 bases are TGCGCCAGCAGCGCTCCGGGACAGGTTAATGAAAAACTGTTTTTT.

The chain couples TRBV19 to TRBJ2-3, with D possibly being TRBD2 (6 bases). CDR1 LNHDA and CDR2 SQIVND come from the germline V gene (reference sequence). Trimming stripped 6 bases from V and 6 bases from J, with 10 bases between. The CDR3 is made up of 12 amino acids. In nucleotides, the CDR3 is TGTGCCAGTAGCGTGGAGGGCGATACGCAGTATTTT. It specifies CASSVEGDTQYF.

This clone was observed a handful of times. CDR3 nucleotides: TGTGCCAGCAGCTTGTCTGTCTCGCCCGGGGACACTGAAGCTTTCTTT. It encodes CASSLSVSPGDTEAFF. J is TRBJ1-1 and V is TRBV11-2, with D unresolved. Germline V gene data show CDR1 as SGHAT and CDR2 as FQNNGV. Deletions cut 3 bases from V and 3 bases from J, with 17 bases between. This CDR3 spans 16 amino acids.

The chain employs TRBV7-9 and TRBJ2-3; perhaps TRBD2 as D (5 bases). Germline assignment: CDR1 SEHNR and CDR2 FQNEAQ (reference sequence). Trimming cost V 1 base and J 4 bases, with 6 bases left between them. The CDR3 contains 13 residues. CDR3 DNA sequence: TGTGCCAGCAGCTTAGGAGGGTCAGATACGCAGTATTTT. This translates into CASSLGGSDTQYF.

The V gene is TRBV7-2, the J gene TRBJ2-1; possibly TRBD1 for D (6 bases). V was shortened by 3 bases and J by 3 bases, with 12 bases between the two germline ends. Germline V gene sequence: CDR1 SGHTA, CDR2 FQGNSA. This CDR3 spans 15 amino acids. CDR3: CASSFRNRDYNEQFF. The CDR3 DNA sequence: TGTGCCAGCAGCTTCAGAAACAGGGACTACAATGAGCAGTTCTTC.

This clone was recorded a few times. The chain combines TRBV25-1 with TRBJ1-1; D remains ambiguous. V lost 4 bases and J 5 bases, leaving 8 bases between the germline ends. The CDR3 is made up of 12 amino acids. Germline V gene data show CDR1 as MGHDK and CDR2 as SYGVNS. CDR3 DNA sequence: TGTGCCAGCAGTGGGGTAGGGACTGAAGCTTTCTTT. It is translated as CASSGVGTEAFF.

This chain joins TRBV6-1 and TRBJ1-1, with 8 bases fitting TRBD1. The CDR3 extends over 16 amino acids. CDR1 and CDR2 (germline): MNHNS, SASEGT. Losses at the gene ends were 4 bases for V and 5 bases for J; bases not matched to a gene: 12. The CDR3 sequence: CASSGHRGGRGTEAFF. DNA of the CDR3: TGTGCCAGCAGTGGGCACAGGGGGGGACGAGGAACTGAAGCTTTCTTT.

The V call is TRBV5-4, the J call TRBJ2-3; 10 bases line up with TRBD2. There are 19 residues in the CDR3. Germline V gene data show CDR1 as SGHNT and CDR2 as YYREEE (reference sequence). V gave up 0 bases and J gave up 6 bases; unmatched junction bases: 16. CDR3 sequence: CASSLALKGASGRWDTQYF. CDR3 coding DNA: TGTGCCAGCAGCTTGGCCTTAAAAGGGGCTAGCGGGAGATGGGATACGCAGTATTTT.

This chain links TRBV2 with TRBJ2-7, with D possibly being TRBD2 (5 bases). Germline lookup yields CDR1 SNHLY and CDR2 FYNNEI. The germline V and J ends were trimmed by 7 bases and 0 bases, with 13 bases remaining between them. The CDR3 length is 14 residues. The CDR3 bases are TGTGCCAGCAAATTTCGAGGGAGCTCCTACGAGCAGTACGTC. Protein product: CASKFRGSSYEQYV.

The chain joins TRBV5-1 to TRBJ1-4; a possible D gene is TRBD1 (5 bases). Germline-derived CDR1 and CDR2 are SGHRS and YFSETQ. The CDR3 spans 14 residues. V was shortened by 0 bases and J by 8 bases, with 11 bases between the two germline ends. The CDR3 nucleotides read TGCGCCAGCAGCTTGGAGGGCAGGGTCGAAAAACTGTTTTTT. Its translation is CASSLEGRVEKLFF.

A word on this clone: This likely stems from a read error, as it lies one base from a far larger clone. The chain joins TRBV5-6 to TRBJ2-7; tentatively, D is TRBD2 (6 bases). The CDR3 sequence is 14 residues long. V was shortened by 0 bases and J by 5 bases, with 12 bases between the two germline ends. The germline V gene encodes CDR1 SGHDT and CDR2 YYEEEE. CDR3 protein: CASSLGGVRDEQYF. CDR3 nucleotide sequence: TGTGCCAGCAGCTTGGGCGGGGTCCGGGACGAGCAGTACTTC.

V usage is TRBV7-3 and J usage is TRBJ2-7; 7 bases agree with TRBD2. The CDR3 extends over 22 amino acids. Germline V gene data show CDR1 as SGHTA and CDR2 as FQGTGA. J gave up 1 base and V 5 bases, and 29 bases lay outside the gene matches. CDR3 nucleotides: TGTGCCAGCAGCCCCGTTAAGATCCGGGGAGGGGCGTTATCCCCTAGGTCCTACGAGCAGTACGTC. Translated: CASSPVKIRGGALSPRSYEQYV.

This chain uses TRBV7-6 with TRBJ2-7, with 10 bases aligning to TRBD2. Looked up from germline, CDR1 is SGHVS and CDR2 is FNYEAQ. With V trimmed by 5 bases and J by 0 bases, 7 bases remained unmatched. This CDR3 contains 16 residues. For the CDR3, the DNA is TGTGCCAGCAGCCCAGGGATAGCGGGGGGCTCCTACGAGCAGTACTTC. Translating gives CASSPGIAGGSYEQYF.

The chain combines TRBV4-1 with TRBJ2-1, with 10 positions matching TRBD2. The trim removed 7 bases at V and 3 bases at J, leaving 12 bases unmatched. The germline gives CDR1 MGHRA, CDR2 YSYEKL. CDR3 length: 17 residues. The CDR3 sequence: CASTPGSGGPNYNEQFF. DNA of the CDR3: TGCGCCAGCACCCCAGGTAGCGGGGGGCCGAACTACAATGAGCAGTTCTTC.

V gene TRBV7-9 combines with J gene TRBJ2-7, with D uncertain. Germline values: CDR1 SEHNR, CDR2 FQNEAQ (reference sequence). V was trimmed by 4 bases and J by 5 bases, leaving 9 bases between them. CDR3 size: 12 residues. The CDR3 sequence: CASSSGFHEQYF. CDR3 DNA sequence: TGTGCCAGCAGCTCTGGGTTCCACGAGCAGTACTTC.

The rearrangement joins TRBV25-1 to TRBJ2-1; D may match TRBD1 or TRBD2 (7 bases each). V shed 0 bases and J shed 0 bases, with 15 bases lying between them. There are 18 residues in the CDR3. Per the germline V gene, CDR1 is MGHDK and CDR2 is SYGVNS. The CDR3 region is CASSEYGRGGSSYNEQFF. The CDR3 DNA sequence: TGTGCCAGCAGTGAATATGGCAGGGGGGGAAGCTCCTACAATGAGCAGTTCTTC.

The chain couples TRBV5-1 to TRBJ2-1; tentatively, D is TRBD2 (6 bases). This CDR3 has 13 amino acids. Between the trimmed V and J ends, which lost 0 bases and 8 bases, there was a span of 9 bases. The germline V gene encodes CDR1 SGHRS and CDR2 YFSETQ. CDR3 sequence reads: CASSLVAGYEQFF. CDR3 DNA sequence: TGCGCCAGCAGCTTGGTCGCGGGGTATGAGCAGTTCTTC.

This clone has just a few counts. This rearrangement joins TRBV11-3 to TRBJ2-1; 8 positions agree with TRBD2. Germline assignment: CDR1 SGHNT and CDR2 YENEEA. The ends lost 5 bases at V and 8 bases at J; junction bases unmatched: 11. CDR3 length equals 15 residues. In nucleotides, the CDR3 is TGTGCCAGCAGCCTTTCCAGCGGGAGCGGGGATGAGCAGTTCTTC. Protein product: CASSLSSGSGDEQFF.

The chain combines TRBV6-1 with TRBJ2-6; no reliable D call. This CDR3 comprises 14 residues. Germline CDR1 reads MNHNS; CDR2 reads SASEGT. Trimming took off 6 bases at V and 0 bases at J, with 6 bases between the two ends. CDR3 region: CASRGSSGANVLTF. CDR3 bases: TGTGCCAGCAGGGGAAGCTCTGGGGCCAACGTCCTGACTTTC.